A selection of T cell receptor beta chains follows, all from one sample in a study of shared clonotypes between healthy human individuals. Measured with immunoSEQ multiplex PCR; TCRdb has only the in-frame clones, and not every one. The table has nearly 500,000 clones, 70% to 80% seen once. Specimen: PBMCs. These receptors came from a woman in her forties in good health. Some clones in this sample may be carry-over from other donors' samples. The CDR3 runs from the conserved cysteine through the conserved F or W. The D gene is left open where the match is weak. Not every row has a clone size; where given, it reads once, few, many or a size class.

clone_size j_call v_call d_call cdr3_aa cdr3_nt
few TRBJ2-3 TRBV4-2 TRBD2 CASSHKGLAGGQSTDTQYF TGTGCCAGCAGCCATAAGGGACTAGCGGGAGGACAGAGCACAGATACGCAGTATTTT
. TRBJ1-5 TRBV19 . CASSNGRGNQPQHF TGTGCCAGTAGTAACGGTAGGGGGAATCAGCCCCAGCATTTT
. TRBJ1-1 TRBV19 . CASSIGANTEAFF TGTGCCAGTAGTATAGGAGCGAACACTGAAGCTTTCTTT
. TRBJ2-3 TRBV27 . CASSPWTDSTDTQYF TGTGCCAGCAGTCCGTGGACGGATAGCACAGATACGCAGTATTTT
. TRBJ2-3 TRBV28 . CASSSVQESTDTQYF TGTGCCAGCAGTTCGGTACAGGAGTCCACAGATACGCAGTATTTT
. TRBJ2-7 TRBV7-2 . CASSPLTATHEQYF TGTGCCAGCAGCCCGTTGACAGCTACCCACGAGCAGTACTTC
. TRBJ1-1 TRBV28 . CASSSPGTANTEAFF TGTGCCAGCAGTTCACCCGGGACGGCGAACACTGAAGCTTTCTTT
. TRBJ2-7 TRBV18 . CASSPAGNSYEQYF TGTGCCAGCTCACCAGCAGGAAACTCCTACGAGCAGTACTTC
. TRBJ2-7 TRBV15 TRBD1 CATSRDPTGVYEQYF TGTGCCACCAGCAGAGATCCTACAGGGGTCTACGAGCAATACTTC
. TRBJ2-4 TRBV9 TRBD2 CASSVGVAGVGIQYF TGTGCCAGCAGCGTAGGGGTAGCGGGAGTTGGCATTCAGTACTTC
. TRBJ2-5 TRBV11-3 . CASSLGTSETQYF TGTGCCAGCAGCTTGGGCACATCGGAGACCCAGTACTTC
. TRBJ2-1 TRBV28 TRBD1 CASSPRGQDNYNEQFF TGTGCCAGCAGTCCCAGAGGACAGGATAACTACAATGAGCAGTTCTTC
. TRBJ1-1 TRBV5-8 TRBD1 CASSLRRQGAFF TGTGCCAGCAGCTTGAGGAGACAGGGAGCTTTCTTT
. TRBJ2-1 TRBV10-3 . CAISESPGEGEQFF TGTGCCATCAGTGAGTCGCCGGGAGAGGGCGAGCAGTTCTTC
. TRBJ2-7 TRBV28 . CASSAPLGLYEQYF TGTGCCAGCAGTGCCCCTCTGGGTCTCTACGAGCAGTACTTC
. TRBJ2-3 TRBV4-1 . CASSQVVGATDTQYF TGCGCCAGCAGCCAAGTTGTGGGGGCCACAGATACGCAGTATTTT
. TRBJ1-5 TRBV9 TRBD1 CASSPGTGDNQPQHF TGTGCCAGCAGCCCCGGGACAGGGGACAATCAGCCCCAGCATTTT
. TRBJ1-1 TRBV19 . CASRKSGGTEAFF TGTGCCAGTAGGAAGAGCGGGGGTACTGAAGCTTTCTTT
. TRBJ2-2 TRBV28 . CASSLWQSWTNNRGGNTGELFF TGTGCCAGCAGTTTGTGGCAGAGTTGGACAAACAACAGGGGGGGAAACACCGGGGAGCTGTTTTTT
. TRBJ1-5 TRBV6-6 . CASSYSKDQPQHF TGTGCCAGCAGTTACTCGAAGGATCAGCCCCAGCATTTT
. TRBJ2-4 TRBV6-6 . CASSYTKNIQYF TGTGCCAGCAGTTACACTAAAAACATTCAGTACTTC
. TRBJ2-1 TRBV5-1 TRBD2 CASMGTSGNNEQFF TGCGCCAGCATGGGGACTAGCGGAAACAATGAGCAGTTCTTC
few TRBJ1-1 TRBV27 TRBD1 CASCLGTGAGNTEAFF TGTGCCAGCTGCCTTGGGACAGGGGCCGGGAACACTGAAGCTTTCTTT
. TRBJ2-2 TRBV2 . CASLPGANTGELFF TGTGCCAGTTTGCCGGGGGCGAACACCGGGGAGCTGTTTTTT
. TRBJ2-3 TRBV7-3 TRBD2 CASSLRSGNTDTQYF TGTGCCAGCAGCTTACGTAGCGGGAATACAGATACGCAGTATTTT
. TRBJ2-2 TRBV2 . CASRSFTGELFF TGTGCCAGCAGGTCCTTTACCGGGGAGCTGTTTTTT
. TRBJ1-2 TRBV7-2 . CASSLDSSRARRYGYTF TGTGCCAGCAGCTTAGACTCTAGCAGGGCACGAAGGTATGGCTACACCTTC
. TRBJ2-7 TRBV7-3 TRBD1 CASSPTGDEQYF TGTGCCAGCAGCCCGACAGGGGACGAGCAGTACTTC
. TRBJ1-2 TRBV7-2 . CASSLTGDTALTF TGTGCCAGCAGCTTAACGGGGGACACCGCGCTAACCTTC
few TRBJ1-2 TRBV7-9 TRBD1 CASSLGTGYGYTF TGTGCCAGCAGCTTAGGGACAGGGTATGGCTACACCTTC
. TRBJ1-1 TRBV19 TRBD1 CASSRETGWDTEAFF TGTGCCAGTAGTAGGGAGACAGGGTGGGACACTGAAGCTTTCTTT
. TRBJ2-7 TRBV6-1 . CASNFRGSYEQYF TGTGCCAGCAATTTCAGGGGAAGCTACGAGCAGTACTTC
. TRBJ2-2 TRBV28 . CASTRPGELFF TGTGCCAGCACGAGGCCCGGGGAGCTGTTTTTT
once TRBJ2-1 TRBV9 . CASSVGGASSYNEQFF TGTGCCAGCAGCGTAGGTGGGGCGAGCTCCTACAATGAGCAGTTCTTC
. TRBJ2-5 TRBV6-6 . CASSRSGVQRETQYF TGTGCCAGCAGTCGATCAGGGGTACAAAGAGAGACCCAGTACTTC
. TRBJ2-7 TRBV4-1 . CASSRSETYEQYF TGCGCCAGCAGCCGATCAGAAACCTACGAGCAGTACTTC
few TRBJ2-7 TRBV14 . CASSHTREQYF TGTGCCAGCAGCCATACCCGCGAGCAGTACTTC
. TRBJ2-1 TRBV14 . CASSPRHHPTIVQFF TGTGCCAGCAGCCCCCGCCACCATCCTACAATCGTGCAGTTCTTC
few TRBJ2-2 TRBV7-9 . CASSLLNTGELFF TGTGCCAGCAGCTTATTGAACACCGGGGAGCTGTTTTTT
. TRBJ2-1 TRBV29-1 . CSVLRDIYNEQFF TGCAGCGTCCTCCGGGACATCTACAATGAGCAGTTCTTC
. TRBJ1-4 TRBV19 . CASSIWTAQNEKLFF TGTGCCAGTAGTATCTGGACAGCACAGAATGAAAAACTGTTTTTT
. TRBJ1-5 TRBV7-8 . CASSLAMALINQPQHF TGTGCCAGCAGCTTAGCGATGGCCCTGATAAATCAGCCCCAGCATTTT
once TRBJ2-5 TRBV28 TRBD1 CASSLGNRGTGETQYF TGTGCCAGCAGTTTAGGGAATAGAGGGACAGGAGAGACCCAGTACTTC
few TRBJ2-7 TRBV18 TRBD1 CASSPLAVGQGLGEQYF TGTGCCAGCTCACCGCTAGCCGTGGGACAGGGGTTGGGCGAGCAGTACTTC